This T cell receptor (beta chain) was obtained from a study of blood T cell repertoires in COVID-19 (dated by TCRdb to 2018 to 2021). Describing the broader study: Samples covering the acute and convalescent phases of COVID-19 were provided by collaborators in the United States, Italy and Spain. A de-identified subject ID, COVID-19 status, age in years and sex were almost always included in the sample metadata. The samples were drawn from the first 160 participants of the ongoing ImmuneRACE study and from 950 to 1,500 subjects provided by 6 global collaborators. HLA class I and class II types, where available, came from metadata supplied by the sample provider rather than from assay-based typing. The prospective study material was composed of cDNA or gDNA derived from T cells, B-cell-depleted T cells, or PBMCs. The repertoires were made available in a free public database intended to serve as a resource for research on the immune response to SARS-CoV-2. Deeply sampled blood TCRbeta repertoires from subjects exposed to, actively infected with, or recovered from COVID-19 were included in the dataset. The investigation overall reported the following: The quantity of clinical and demographic metadata differed by source and by participant and was supplied without curation.

TCRbeta CDR3 regions were amplified from genomic DNA by means of the immunoSEQ Assay, a bias-controlled multiplex PCR. The original methods were these. The number of nucleated cells in each sample was estimated from the amplification of reference gene primers within the assay. To quantify the absolute abundance of each unique TCRbeta CDR3 rearrangement, sequence reads were collapsed and filtered. Productive Simpson clonality was computed per sample as the square root of Simpson's diversity index over productive rearrangements. TCRdb mirrors the immuneACCESS table, restricted to in-frame sequences. Some clones are absent from its copies; in checked studies, under half trace to an unresolved V gene, and the reason for the others is unknown. That table furnishes V, J and clone size, whereas the DNA furnished D and trimming. This sample lists 300,000 to 400,000 clones; roughly 85% were detected once. The leading ten clones occupy around 7.2% of the sample.

This clone was counted once. Its antigen is not yet known. Qualities for individual bases were not recorded, and no much larger clone is one base off. Collaborating institutions collected whole blood in K2EDTA tubes following their own protocols. For TCRbeta analysis, collaborators shipped samples as frozen whole blood, isolated PBMCs, or DNA extracted from either of those sample types. Reading from cysteine to phenylalanine, the CDR3 counts 15 amino acids. The kept DNA is CDR3 alone, 45 bases in frame from the first base. V loses 4 bases, J loses 1 base, and the germline ends lie 14 bases apart. CDR1 and CDR2, looked up from the germline V gene, are SGHDT and YYEEEE.

In this chain, TRBV5-6 is recombined with TRBJ1-2, with TRBD1 tentatively as D gene (6 bases match). Sample: peripheral blood. This sequence originates from a human donor in a cohort sampled during active COVID-19. CDR3 reads: CASSAQGQLNYGYTF. The bases read TGTGCCAGCAGCGCCCAAGGACAGCTTAACTATGGCTACACCTTC.